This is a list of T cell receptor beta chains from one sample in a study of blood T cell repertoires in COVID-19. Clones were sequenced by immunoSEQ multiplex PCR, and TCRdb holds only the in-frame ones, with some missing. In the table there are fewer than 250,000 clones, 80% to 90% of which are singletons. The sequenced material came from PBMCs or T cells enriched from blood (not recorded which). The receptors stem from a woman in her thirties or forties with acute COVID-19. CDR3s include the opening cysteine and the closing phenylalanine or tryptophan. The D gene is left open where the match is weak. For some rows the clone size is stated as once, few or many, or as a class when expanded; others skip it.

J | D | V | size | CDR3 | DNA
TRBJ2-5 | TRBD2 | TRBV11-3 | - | CASSSGGAQETQYF | TGTGCCAGCAGCTCCGGGGGGGCCCAAGAGACCCAGTACTTC
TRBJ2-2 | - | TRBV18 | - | CASSPQQGTFSGELFF | TGTGCCAGCTCACCACAGCAGGGGACCTTTTCCGGGGAGCTGTTTTTT
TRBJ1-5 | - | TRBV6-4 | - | CASTDCRRTLDNQPQHF | TGTGCCAGCACCGACTGCCGGCGAACCCTTGACAATCAGCCCCAGCATTTT
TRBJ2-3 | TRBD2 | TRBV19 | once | CASSMGGVTQYF | TGTGCCAGTAGTATGGGGGGGGTAACGCAGTATTTT
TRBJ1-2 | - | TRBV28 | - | CASSPVEGVGYTF | TGTGCCAGCAGTCCCGTTGAGGGGGTAGGCTACACCTTC
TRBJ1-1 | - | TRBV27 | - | CASSRSGLTTEAFF | TGTGCCAGCAGTCGTTCAGGCCTTACCACTGAAGCTTTCTTT
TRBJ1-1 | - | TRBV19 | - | CASSPSGEPNTEAFF | TGTGCCAGTAGTCCGAGCGGCGAACCCAACACTGAAGCTTTCTTT
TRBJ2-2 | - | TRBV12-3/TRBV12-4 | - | CASSYSGELFF | TGTGCCAGCTCGTATTCCGGGGAGCTGTTTTTT
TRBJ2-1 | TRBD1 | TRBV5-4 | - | CASSSGLDRGRNEQFF | TGTGCCAGCAGCTCTGGGCTGGACAGGGGGAGGAATGAGCAGTTCTTC
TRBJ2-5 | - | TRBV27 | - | CASSSGTYKETQYF | TGTGCCAGCAGTAGTGGGACTTATAAAGAGACCCAGTACTTC
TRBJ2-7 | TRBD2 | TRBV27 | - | CASTSRTSGRSYEQYF | TGTGCCAGCACTTCTCGGACTAGCGGGAGGTCCTACGAGCAGTACTTC
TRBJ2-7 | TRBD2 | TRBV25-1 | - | CASSLPGTSGPGEQYF | TGTGCCAGCAGTTTACCCGGGACTAGCGGTCCGGGCGAGCAGTACTTC
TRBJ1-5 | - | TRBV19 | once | CASSIIRRGRNQPQHF | TGTGCCAGTAGTATAATACGCAGGGGTAGGAATCAGCCCCAGCATTTT
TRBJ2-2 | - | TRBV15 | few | CATSPASGGANTGELFF | TGTGCCACCAGTCCCGCCTCGGGGGGCGCGAACACCGGGGAGCTGTTTTTT
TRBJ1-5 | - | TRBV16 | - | CASSQSLAWSDQPQHF | TGTGCCAGCAGCCAATCCTTGGCCTGGTCAGATCAGCCCCAGCATTTT
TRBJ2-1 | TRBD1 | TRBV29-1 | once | CSVDRAGGNEQFF | TGCAGCGTGGACAGGGCAGGGGGGAATGAGCAGTTCTTC
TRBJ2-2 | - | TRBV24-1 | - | CATSDPSGQGPGELFF | TGTGCCACCAGTGATCCGTCGGGACAAGGTCCCGGGGAGCTGTTTTTT
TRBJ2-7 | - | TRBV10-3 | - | CAISESVGPSYEQYF | TGTGCCATCAGTGAGTCGGTCGGTCCCTCCTACGAGCAGTACTTC
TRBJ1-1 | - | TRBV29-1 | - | CSVISGTEAFF | TGCAGCGTCATATCGGGTACTGAAGCTTTCTTT
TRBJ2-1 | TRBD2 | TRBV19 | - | CASSMDRLAGGPYNEQFF | TGTGCCAGTAGTATGGACCGACTAGCGGGAGGGCCATACAATGAGCAGTTCTTC
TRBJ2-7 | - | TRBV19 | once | CASSKTGAMIYEQYF | TGTGCCAGTAGTAAAACAGGTGCCATGATCTACGAGCAGTACTTC
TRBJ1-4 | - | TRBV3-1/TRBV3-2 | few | CASALAAGEGLFF | TGTGCCAGTGCCCTGGCGGCCGGGGAAGGACTGTTTTTT
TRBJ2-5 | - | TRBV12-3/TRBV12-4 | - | CASSSSPQETQYF | TGTGCCAGCAGTTCTAGCCCTCAAGAGACCCAGTACTTC
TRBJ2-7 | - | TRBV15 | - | CATSRDQGGYEQYF | TGTGCCACCAGCAGAGATCAAGGGGGCTACGAGCAGTACTTC
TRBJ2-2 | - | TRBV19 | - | CASSKRSWYTGELFF | TGTGCCAGTAGTAAGCGGAGCTGGTACACCGGGGAGCTGTTTTTT
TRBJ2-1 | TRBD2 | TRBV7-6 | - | CASSLGSGPTYNEQFF | TGTGCCAGCAGCTTAGGTAGCGGGCCTACCTACAATGAGCAGTTCTTC
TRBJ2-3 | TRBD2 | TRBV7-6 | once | CASSLGAGGIMSTDTQYF | TGTGCCAGCAGCTTAGGGGCGGGAGGTATTATGAGCACAGATACGCAGTATTTT
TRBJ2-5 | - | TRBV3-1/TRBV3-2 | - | CASSPPRVAEETQYF | TGTGCCAGCAGCCCTCCCCGGGTAGCTGAGGAGACCCAGTACTTC
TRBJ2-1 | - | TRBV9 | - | CASSSSPHEQFF | TGTGCCAGCAGCTCCAGTCCCCATGAGCAGTTCTTC
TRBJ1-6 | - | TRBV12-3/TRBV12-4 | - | CASRGSSYSPLHF | TGTGCCAGCAGGGGCAGCTCCTATTCACCCCTCCACTTT
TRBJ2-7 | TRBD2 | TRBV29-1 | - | CSVSGDSAYEQYF | TGCAGCGTGAGCGGGGATAGTGCCTACGAGCAGTACTTC
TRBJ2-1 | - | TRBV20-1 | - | CSGTYYNEQFF | TGCAGCGGGACTTACTACAATGAGCAGTTCTTC
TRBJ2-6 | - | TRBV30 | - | CAWSSGDVPGANVLTF | TGTGCCTGGAGTTCAGGGGACGTTCCTGGGGCCAACGTCCTGACTTTC
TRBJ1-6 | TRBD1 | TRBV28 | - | CASSASGQGNSPLHF | TGTGCCAGCAGTGCCTCGGGACAGGGGAATTCACCCCTCCACTTT
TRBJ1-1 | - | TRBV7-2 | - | CASSSYQGEAFF | TGTGCCAGCAGCTCTTACCAGGGTGAAGCTTTCTTT
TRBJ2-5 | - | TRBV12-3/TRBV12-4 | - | CASSLGGGETQYF | TGTGCCAGCAGTTTGGGGGGAGGAGAGACCCAGTACTTC
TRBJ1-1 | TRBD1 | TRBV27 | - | CASSLYGTENTEAFF | TGTGCCAGCAGTTTATACGGGACAGAGAACACTGAAGCTTTCTTT
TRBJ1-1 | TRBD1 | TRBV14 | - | CASSQWTGVNTEAFF | TGTGCCAGCAGCCAATGGACAGGGGTGAACACTGAAGCTTTCTTT
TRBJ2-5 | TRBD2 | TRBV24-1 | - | CATSEPTSGRAPQETQYF | TGTGCCACCAGTGAGCCGACTAGCGGGAGAGCCCCCCAAGAGACCCAGTACTTC
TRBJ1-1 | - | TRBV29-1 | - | CSVEPTVNTEAFF | TGCAGCGTTGAACCGACAGTGAACACTGAAGCTTTCTTT
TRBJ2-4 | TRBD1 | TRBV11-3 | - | CASSLDQSDRVQYF | TGTGCCAGCAGCTTAGATCAGAGTGACAGGGTTCAGTACTTC
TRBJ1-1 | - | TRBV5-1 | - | CASSQRSQGNTEAFF | TGCGCCAGCAGCCAGAGATCCCAGGGGAACACTGAAGCTTTCTTT
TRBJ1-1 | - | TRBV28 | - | CASSPGAMNTEAFF | TGTGCCAGCAGTCCAGGGGCGATGAACACTGAAGCTTTCTTT
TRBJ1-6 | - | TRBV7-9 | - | CASSRGDSPLHF | TGTGCCAGCAGCCGGGGGGATTCACCCCTCCACTTT
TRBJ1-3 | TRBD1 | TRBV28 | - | CASSMGQIGNTIYF | TGTGCCAGCAGTATGGGACAGATAGGAAACACCATATATTTT
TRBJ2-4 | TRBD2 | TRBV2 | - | CASVRELLAKNIQYF | TGTGCCAGTGTGCGGGAGCTACTAGCCAAAAACATTCAGTACTTC
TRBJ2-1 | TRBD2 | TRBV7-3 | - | CASSLQGSGKNNEQFF | TGTGCCAGCAGCCTCCAGGGTAGCGGGAAAAACAATGAGCAGTTCTTC
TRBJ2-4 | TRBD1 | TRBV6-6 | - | CASKTTGQGGGNIQYF | TGTGCCAGCAAAACGACAGGGCAGGGTGGAGGAAACATTCAGTACTTC
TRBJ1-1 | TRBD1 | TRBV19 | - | CASSTTGTAKNTEAFF | TGTGCCAGTAGTACTACCGGGACAGCGAAGAACACTGAAGCTTTCTTT
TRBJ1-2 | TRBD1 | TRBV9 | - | CASSGDRAAYGYTF | TGTGCCAGCAGCGGAGACAGGGCGGCGTACGGCTACACCTTC
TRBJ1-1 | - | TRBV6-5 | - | CASSYSREGITEAFF | TGTGCCAGCAGTTACTCGCGGGAGGGGATCACTGAAGCTTTCTTT
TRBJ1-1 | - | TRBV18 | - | CASSPLTGLGNTEAFF | TGTGCCAGCTCCCCGCTCACAGGGTTGGGGAACACTGAAGCTTTCTTT
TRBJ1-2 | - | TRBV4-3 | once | CASSQDRPGKGGYTF | TGCGCCAGCAGCCAAGATCGACCAGGGAAGGGTGGCTACACCTTC
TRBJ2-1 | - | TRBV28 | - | CATQYYNEQFF | TGTGCCACCCAGTACTACAATGAGCAGTTCTTC